This T cell receptor beta chain was retrieved from a study of cytomegalovirus exposure and HLA in healthy donors. Whole-study results and caveats: Analysis was performed later, and it showed HLA-associated TCR beta chains to be more clonally expanded than equally common others. Diagnosis of cytomegalovirus status made by the classifier reportedly showed high specificity and sensitivity. Cytomegalovirus-associated TCR beta chains were listed, numbering some 180.

In the PCR, 60 Vbeta and 13 Jbeta primers were used. Produced via immunoSEQ multiplex PCR; TCRdb's table is partial and in-frame only. This table holds some 110,000 clones, over 65% found once. With respect to this clone: Its antigen is not known.

Sequencing was performed on PBMCs. This TCR derives from a woman aged 40 to 49 in good health and CMV-seronegative.

The CDR3 sequence is CASSSGTSRNTQYF. CDR3 coding DNA: TGTGCCAGCAGTTCAGGGACTAGCCGAAATACGCAGTATTTT. This chain connects TRBV11-1 to TRBJ2-3; 9 bases align to TRBD2. This CDR3 contains 14 residues. CDR1 and CDR2 from the germline V gene are SGHAT and FQDESV (reference sequence). V shed 6 bases, J shed 7 bases, and the junction held 8 bases outside the gene matches. Looking up the rest from reference TRBV11-1 and TRBJ2-3 gives the full variable domain: EAEVAQSPRYKITEKSQAVAFWCDPISGHATLYWYRQILGQGPELLVQFQDESVVDDSQLPKDRFSAERLKGVDSTLKIQPAELGDSAMYLCASSSGTSRNTQYFGPGTRLTVL.